This T cell receptor (beta chain) was sequenced for a study of OX40 agonist ivuxolimab in advanced cancers. The study's findings and limits: CD4+ T cells averaged fewer expanded clones than CD8+ T cells.

Remarks on this clone: Its antigen remains unknown.

The data were produced by immunoSEQ multiplex PCR, yet TCRdb's version contains in-frame clones alone and is incomplete. Seen here are around 140,000 clones, about nine tenths observed once, and the top ten hold approximately 1.1%. V was trimmed by 4 bases and J by 7 bases, leaving 5 bases between them. The CDR3 sequence is 12 residues long. Germline loops: CDR1 MDHEN, CDR2 SYDVKM. V usage is TRBV28 and J usage is TRBJ1-6; maybe TRBD1 (5 bases). The source is an adult with an advanced solid tumor such as melanoma, head and neck, liver or kidney cancer. The sample here was CD4+ or CD8+ T cells sorted from blood, taken in a trial of the OX40 agonist ivuxolimab. As DNA, the CDR3 is TGTGCCAGCAGTTGGGGGAATTCACCCCTCCACTTT. This sequence encodes CASSWGNSPLHF.